This paragraph reports one TCR beta chain. What antigen it recognizes has not been identified. Base qualities were left out, and no much larger clone turns up one base away. This entry belongs to a study of a mutant IDH1 vaccine in newly diagnosed glioma (dated by TCRdb to the early 2020s). Regarding the complete study: Patients were given eight vaccinations, in weeks 1, 3, 5, 7, 11, 15, 19 and 23, which matched visits V03 through V10. Vaccination started 4-6 weeks after radiotherapy alone, or was given together with temozolomide cycles in the groups whose treatment included chemotherapy. Of the 30 or so patients who were treated, about 62% were male and 37.5% were female, and the mean age was around 40 years. Prior to enrollment, patients had been given standard therapy consisting of radiotherapy alone, temozolomide alone, or radiochemotherapy with temozolomide, with the combination given to most patients. Peripheral blood was collected at six visits: V03 (baseline), V05, V07, V10, V12 and V13. Longitudinal TCRB deep sequencing was performed for roughly 24 treated patients wherever samples were available for exploratory analyses. Broader findings and caveats from the paper: Across multiple MHC alleles, vaccine-induced immune responses were seen in around 93% of patients. It was noted by the authors that analyses of patient blood samples could not be reproduced owing to sample limitations. Availability determined which PBMC samples were chosen for TCRB deep sequencing. Pseudoprogression appeared unrelated to alterations in the top peripheral T cell clonotypes detected by TCRB sequencing.

This specimen's time point label, per the study, means: week 11, during vaccination. Each vaccine dose was 300 ug of a 20-mer mutant IDH1 peptide in Montanide, given subcutaneously with topical imiquimod. The donors had newly diagnosed IDH1-mutant astrocytomas of WHO grade 3 or 4 that showed loss of nuclear ATRX. The samples were drawn from NOA16, a multicentre, single-arm, open-label phase I trial in Germany that tested a mutant IDH1 peptide vaccine in humans for the first time. Genomic DNA for TCRB sequencing was isolated from EDTA blood with the DNeasy Blood and Tissue Kit. The CDR3, from cysteine to phenylalanine, totals 15 residues. The sequence is cut down to CDR3 DNA, 45 bases in frame from base 1. Via the germline V gene, CDR1 is SGHVS and CDR2 FQNEAQ. From V the trimming removes 7 bases and from J it removes 3 bases, while the gene matches leave 10 bases of the junction unaccounted for. Library creation used the immunoSEQ multiplex PCR assay. Rearranged TCR beta chain sequences were amplified using the hsTCRB Kit according to the manufacturer's protocol. TCRB libraries were sequenced on an Illumina MiSeq. The authors' pipeline ran thus. Demultiplexing, trimming and gene mapping were performed with the kit vendor's proprietary platform. TCRdb took this table from immuneACCESS and kept in-frame rearrangements with V and J called. Such tables lack part of the clones; where checked against another copy, unresolved V genes explain under half of the gap, and the rest is unexplained. The DNA gave D and trimming, while V, J and clone size come from that table. The sample includes around 100,000 clones, with 85% to 90% observed a single time. The top ten clones comprise 0.5% to 0.65% of the sample.

The chain links TRBV7-8 with TRBJ2-7, with 9 bases aligning to TRBD2. The receptor was derived from a woman aged 45-65 years with glioma. Sequenced here: PBMCs, sampled from a glioma patient whose treatment included an IDH1 peptide vaccine. The DNA reads TGTGCCAGCACCCTAGGGCTAGCGGGGAACTACGAGCAGTACTTC. Its product reads: CASTLGLAGNYEQYF.